The T cell receptor beta chain described here comes from a study of identical twins. Trimming left V 4 bases short and J 8 bases short, with 16 bases between. Germline CDR1 is SGHKS and CDR2 is YYEKEE (reference sequence). The CDR3 has 14 residues. Only a few counts were recorded for this clonotype. One entry per CDR3 protein results from TCRdb running MiXCR on the 5' RACE reads. The table records some 440,000 distinct CDR3 sequences, roughly a quarter of them present only once. These data are also associated with another study on T cells expressing NK-cell markers.

The receptor's source is a woman younger than 35 in good health. J is TRBJ2-1 and V is TRBV5-5; D is possibly TRBD2 (7 bases). The material sequenced was CD4+ T cells sorted from blood. In nucleotides, the CDR3 is TGTGCCAGCAGCCCGGGGCCGGGGGGCGATGAGCAGTTCTTC. It codes for CASSPGPGGDEQFF.